This TCR beta chain was obtained from a study of T cells expressing NK-cell markers. Turning to the study itself: Sorted CD3+CD56-NKG2C+, CD3+CD56+NKG2C+ and CD3+CD56+NKG2C- T cells supplied the TCR beta repertoires. Out of eight donors sequenced, seven tested HCMV-seropositive and the remaining one seronegative.

Reprocessing the 5' RACE reads, TCRdb reports a single entry for every CDR3 protein and omits DNA. Recorded for this sample: 550,000 to 600,000 distinct CDR3 sequences. The CDR3 sequence is 15 residues long. CDR1 MNHNS and CDR2 SASEGT come from the germline V gene. The chain has TRBV6-1 and TRBJ2-5; the D gene TCRdb calls, TRBD2, cannot be checked with no DNA. This clonotype originated in a man younger than 35 in good health. The sequenced sample consisted of blood T cells: a sorted CD56 or NKG2C T cell subset, CD4+ or CD8+ T cells, or bulk PBMC T cells (not recorded which). The CDR3 spells CASRRTSGRRETQYF.